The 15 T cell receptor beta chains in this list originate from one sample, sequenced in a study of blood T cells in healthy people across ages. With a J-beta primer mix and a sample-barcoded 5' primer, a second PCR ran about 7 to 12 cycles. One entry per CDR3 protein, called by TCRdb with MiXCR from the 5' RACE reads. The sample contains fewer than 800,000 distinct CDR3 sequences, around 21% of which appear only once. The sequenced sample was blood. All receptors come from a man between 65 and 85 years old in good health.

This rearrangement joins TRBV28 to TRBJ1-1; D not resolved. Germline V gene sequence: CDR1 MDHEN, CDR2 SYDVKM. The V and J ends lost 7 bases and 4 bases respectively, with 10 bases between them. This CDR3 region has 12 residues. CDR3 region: CASNQRITEAFF. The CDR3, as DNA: TGTGCCAGCAACCAACGGATCACTGAAGCTTTCTTT.

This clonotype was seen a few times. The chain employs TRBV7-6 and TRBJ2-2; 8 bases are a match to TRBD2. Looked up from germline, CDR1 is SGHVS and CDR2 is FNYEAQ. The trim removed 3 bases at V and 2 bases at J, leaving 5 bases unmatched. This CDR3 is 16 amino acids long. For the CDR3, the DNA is TGTGCCAGCAGCTTGATAGCGGGATTAAACACCGGGGAGCTGTTTTTT. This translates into CASSLIAGLNTGELFF.

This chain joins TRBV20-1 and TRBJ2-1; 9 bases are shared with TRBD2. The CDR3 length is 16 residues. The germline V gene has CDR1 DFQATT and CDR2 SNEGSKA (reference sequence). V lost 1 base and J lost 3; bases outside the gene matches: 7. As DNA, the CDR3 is TGCAGTGCTAGAGCCCGTAGCGGGAGCTTCTACAATGAGCAGTTCTTC. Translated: CSARARSGSFYNEQFF.

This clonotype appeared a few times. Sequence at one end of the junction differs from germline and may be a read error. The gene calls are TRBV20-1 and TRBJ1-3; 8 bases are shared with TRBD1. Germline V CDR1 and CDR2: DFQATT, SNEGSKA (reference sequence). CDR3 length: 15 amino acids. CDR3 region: CSAAGTGYSGNAIYF. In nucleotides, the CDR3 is TGCAGTGCTGCCGGGACAGGTTACTCTGGAAACGCCATATATTTT.

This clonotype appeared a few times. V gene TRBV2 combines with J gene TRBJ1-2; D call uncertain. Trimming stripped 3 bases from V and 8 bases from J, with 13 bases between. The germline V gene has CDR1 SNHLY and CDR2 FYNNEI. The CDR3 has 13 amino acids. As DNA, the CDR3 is TGTGCCAGCAGTGATGGGAGCGGGAACGGCTACACCTTC. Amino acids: CASSDGSGNGYTF.

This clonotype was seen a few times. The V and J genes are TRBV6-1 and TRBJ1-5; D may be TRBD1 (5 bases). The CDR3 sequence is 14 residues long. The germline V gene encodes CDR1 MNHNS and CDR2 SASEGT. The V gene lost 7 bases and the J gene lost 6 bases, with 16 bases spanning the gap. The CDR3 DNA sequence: TGTGCCAGCACCCTGGGGCAGGGTGGTCAGCCCCAGCATTTT. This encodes CASTLGQGGQPQHF.

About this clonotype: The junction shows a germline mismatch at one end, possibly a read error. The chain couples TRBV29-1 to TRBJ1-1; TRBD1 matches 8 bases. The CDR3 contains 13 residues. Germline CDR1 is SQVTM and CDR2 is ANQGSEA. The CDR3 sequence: CSVEVNRGAPLPF. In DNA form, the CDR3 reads TGCAGCGTTGAAGTCAACAGGGGGGCCCCTCTTCCCTTT.

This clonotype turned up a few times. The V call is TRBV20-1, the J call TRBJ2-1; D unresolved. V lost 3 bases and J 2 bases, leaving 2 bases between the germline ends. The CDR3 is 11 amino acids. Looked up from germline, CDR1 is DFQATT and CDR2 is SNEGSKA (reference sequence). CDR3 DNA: TGCAGTGCTAGTGCCTACAATGAGCAGTTCTTC. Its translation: CSASAYNEQFF.

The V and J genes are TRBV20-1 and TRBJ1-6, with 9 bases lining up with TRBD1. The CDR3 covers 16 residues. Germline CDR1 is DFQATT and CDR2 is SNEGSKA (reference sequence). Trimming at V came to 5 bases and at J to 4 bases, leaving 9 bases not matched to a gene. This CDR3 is CSALRGTGSYNSPLHF. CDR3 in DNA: TGCAGTGCTCTCCGGGGGACAGGGAGTTATAATTCACCCCTCCACTTT.

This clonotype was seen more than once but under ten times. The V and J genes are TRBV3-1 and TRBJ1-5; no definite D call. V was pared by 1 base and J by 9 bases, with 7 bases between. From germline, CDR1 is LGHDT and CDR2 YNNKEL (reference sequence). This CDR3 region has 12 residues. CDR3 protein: CASSQGKGPQHF. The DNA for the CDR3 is TGTGCCAGCAGCCAAGGGAAGGGGCCCCAGCATTTT.

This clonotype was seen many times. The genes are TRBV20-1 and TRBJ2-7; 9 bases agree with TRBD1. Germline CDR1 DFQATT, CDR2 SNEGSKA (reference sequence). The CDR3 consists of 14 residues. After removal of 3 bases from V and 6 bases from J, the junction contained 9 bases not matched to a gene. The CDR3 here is CSASTGDRDSEQYF. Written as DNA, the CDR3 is TGCAGTGCTAGCACCGGGGACAGGGACAGCGAGCAGTACTTC.

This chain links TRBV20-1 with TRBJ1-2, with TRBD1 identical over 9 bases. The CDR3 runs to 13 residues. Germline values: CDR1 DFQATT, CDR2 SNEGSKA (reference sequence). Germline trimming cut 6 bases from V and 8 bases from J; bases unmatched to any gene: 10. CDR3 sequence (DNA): TGCAGTGCCAAGATACAGGGGGCGCGGGGCTACACCTTC. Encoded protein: CSAKIQGARGYTF.

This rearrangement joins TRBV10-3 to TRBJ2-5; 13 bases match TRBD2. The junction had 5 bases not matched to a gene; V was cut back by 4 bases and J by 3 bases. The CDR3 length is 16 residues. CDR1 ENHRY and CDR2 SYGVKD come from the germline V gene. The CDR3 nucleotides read TGTGCCATCAGTGGCGGACTAGCGGGAGTTGAAGAGACCCAGTACTTC. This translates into CAISGGLAGVEETQYF.

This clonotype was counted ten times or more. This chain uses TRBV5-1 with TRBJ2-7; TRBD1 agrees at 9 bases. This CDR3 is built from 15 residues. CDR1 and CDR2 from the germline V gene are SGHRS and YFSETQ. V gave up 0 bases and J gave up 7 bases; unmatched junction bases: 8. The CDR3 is CASSLAGTGTREQYF. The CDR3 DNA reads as TGCGCCAGCAGCTTGGCCGGGACAGGGACACGGGAGCAGTACTTC.

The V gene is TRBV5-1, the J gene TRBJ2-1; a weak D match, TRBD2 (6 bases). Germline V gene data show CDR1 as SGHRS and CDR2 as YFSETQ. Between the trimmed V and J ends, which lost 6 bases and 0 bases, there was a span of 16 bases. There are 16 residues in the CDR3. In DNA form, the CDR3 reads TGCGCCAGCACCGATGGGGACTGGAGCTCCTACAATGAGCAGTTCTTC. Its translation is CASTDGDWSSYNEQFF.